The rows below give T cell receptor beta chains drawn from one sample of a study of shared clonotypes between healthy human individuals. Assay used: immunoSEQ multiplex PCR; TCRdb lists only in-frame clones, some missing. The sample consists of about 2.4 million clones, more than 80% of them appearing once. Input material: naive CD4+ T cells sorted from blood. Source of these receptors: a man aged 18 to 29 in good health. Each CDR3 is given with its conserved first and last residue. D genes are given only for firm matches. The size entry is marked missing in some rows and otherwise reads once, few, many or a size class.

j_call v_call clone_size d_call cdr3_aa cdr3_nt
TRBJ2-7 TRBV10-2 NA NA CASSYTRDQYEQYF TGCGCCAGCAGTTACACCCGGGACCAGTACGAGCAGTACTTC
TRBJ1-1 TRBV7-2 NA NA CASSLATYTEAFF TGTGCCAGCAGCTTAGCGACATACACTGAAGCTTTCTTT
TRBJ2-7 TRBV4-3 NA NA CASSQEGDKRPLRTPEQYF TGCGCCAGCAGCCAAGAGGGCGATAAGAGGCCACTACGCACTCCCGAGCAGTACTTC
TRBJ2-7 TRBV4-3 NA NA CASSHYRDYEQYF TGCGCCAGCAGCCACTACCGGGACTACGAGCAGTACTTC
TRBJ1-6 TRBV5-6 NA NA CASSRPLGNSPLHF TGTGCCAGCAGCAGACCGCTAGGGAATTCACCCCTCCACTTT
TRBJ2-3 TRBV19 NA NA CASSKRSPTDTQYF TGTGCCAGTAGCAAAAGGTCTCCCACAGATACGCAGTATTTT
TRBJ1-4 TRBV6-5 NA TRBD1 CASSRTGGGEKLFF TGTGCCAGCAGCAGGACAGGGGGTGGGGAAAAACTGTTTTTT
TRBJ1-1 TRBV29-1 NA NA CSVVGQGGAFF TGCAGCGTTGTAGGGCAGGGCGGAGCTTTCTTT
TRBJ2-2 TRBV11-3 NA TRBD2 CASRREENTGELFF TGTGCCAGCAGGCGGGAGGAGAACACCGGGGAGCTGTTTTTT
TRBJ2-3 TRBV30 NA TRBD1 CAWRRTGGAGDTQYF TGTGCCTGGAGGAGGACAGGGGGTGCGGGTGATACGCAGTATTTT
TRBJ1-2 TRBV4-1 NA TRBD1 CASSQVGQGSGYTF TGCGCCAGCAGCCAAGTTGGACAGGGGAGTGGCTACACCTTC
TRBJ1-4 TRBV28 once TRBD1 CASSSRQGFDEKLFF TGTGCCAGCAGTTCAAGACAGGGGTTTGATGAAAAACTGTTTTTT
TRBJ1-4 TRBV5-4 NA NA CASRATPTNEKLFF TGTGCCAGCAGGGCTACCCCCACTAATGAAAAACTGTTTTTT
TRBJ1-1 TRBV12-5 once NA CASGLGAELNKAFF TGTGCTAGTGGTTTAGGCGCTGAACTGAACAAGGCTTTCTTT
TRBJ2-7 TRBV15 NA NA CATSTHLGSAGEQYF TGTGCCACCAGCACTCATCTGGGAAGTGCGGGCGAGCAGTACTTC
TRBJ2-2 TRBV19 NA NA CASSRGLGGAGGELFF TGTGCCAGTAGCCGCGGATTGGGGGGCGCAGGCGGGGAGCTGTTTTTT
TRBJ2-2 TRBV5-1 once TRBD1 CASRDGQGPTGELFF TGCGCCAGCAGGGACGGACAGGGTCCAACCGGGGAGCTGTTTTTT
TRBJ2-4 TRBV19 NA TRBD2 CASSIAGGPHVPKNIQYF TGTGCCAGTAGTATAGCGGGAGGGCCTCACGTTCCCAAAAACATTCAGTACTTC
TRBJ1-4 TRBV5-1 NA NA CASSLAMGEKLFF TGCGCCAGCAGCTTGGCCATGGGTGAAAAACTGTTTTTT
TRBJ2-7 TRBV19 few NA CASSFATAGYEQYF TGTGCCAGTAGTTTCGCGACAGCCGGCTACGAGCAGTACTTC
TRBJ1-1 TRBV15 NA NA CATSNPGTHTEAFF TGTGCCACCAGCAATCCCGGGACCCACACTGAAGCTTTCTTT
TRBJ2-3 TRBV19 NA NA CASSIAQGSSTDTQYF TGTGCCAGTAGTATCGCACAGGGTTCTAGCACAGATACGCAGTATTTT
TRBJ1-2 TRBV18 NA NA CASSSAWGYGYTF TGTGCCAGCTCGTCCGCTTGGGGCTATGGCTACACCTTC
TRBJ2-5 TRBV18 NA TRBD1 CASSPGQPQETQYF TGTGCCAGCTCACCGGGACAGCCCCAAGAGACCCAGTACTTC
TRBJ1-1 TRBV9 NA NA CASSFTPGGEAFF TGTGCCAGCAGCTTTACACCCGGGGGGGAAGCTTTCTTT
TRBJ1-2 TRBV29-1 NA NA CSVDVLRGAGYTF TGCAGCGTTGACGTCCTTAGGGGTGCTGGCTACACCTTC
TRBJ2-2 TRBV7-2 NA TRBD2 CASSLALGGRAPGELFF TGTGCCAGCAGCTTAGCGCTTGGCGGGAGGGCCCCCGGGGAGCTGTTTTTT
TRBJ2-2 TRBV11-2 NA TRBD2 CASSRTSGSTSTGELFF TGTGCCAGCAGCCGGACTAGCGGGAGCACGAGCACCGGGGAGCTGTTTTTT
TRBJ1-5 TRBV30 NA TRBD1 CAWSVKGAYQPQHF TGTGCCTGGAGTGTAAAGGGGGCCTATCAGCCCCAGCATTTT
TRBJ1-5 TRBV19 NA NA CASSLDRDGNQPQHF TGTGCCAGTAGTCTCGACCGGGACGGCAATCAGCCCCAGCATTTT
TRBJ1-1 TRBV19 NA TRBD1 CASSTAGTGIRASTEAFF TGTGCCAGTAGTACGGCCGGGACAGGAATTCGGGCAAGCACTGAAGCTTTCTTT
TRBJ2-2 TRBV30 NA NA CAWSSRVFLGTGELFF TGTGCCTGGAGCTCCCGAGTTTTTCTTGGCACCGGGGAGCTGTTTTTT
TRBJ1-6 TRBV10-3 once NA CAISGQTADNSPLHF TGTGCCATCAGTGGTCAGACAGCAGATAATTCACCCCTCCACTTT
TRBJ2-7 TRBV11-2 once TRBD2 CASSIGTSVYYEQYF TGTGCCAGCAGCATCGGGACTAGCGTTTACTACGAGCAGTACTTC
TRBJ2-1 TRBV5-6 NA NA CASSLLSSSYNEQFF TGTGCCAGCAGCTTGTTGAGTAGCTCCTACAATGAGCAGTTCTTC
TRBJ2-7 TRBV11-2 NA NA CASSLGLVEYEQYF TGTGCCAGCAGCCTTGGCCTAGTCGAATACGAGCAGTACTTC
TRBJ2-5 TRBV5-4 NA TRBD2 CASSFIGRAGETQYF TGTGCCAGCAGCTTCATCGGGAGGGCCGGGGAGACCCAGTACTTC
TRBJ2-4 TRBV6-6 NA NA CASSYLEQGVKNIQYF TGTGCCAGCAGTTACCTCGAACAGGGTGTCAAAAACATTCAGTACTTC
TRBJ1-6 TRBV5-4 NA TRBD1 CASSPGQGLTNSPLHF TGTGCCAGCAGCCCCGGACAGGGCCTTACAAATTCACCCCTCCACTTT
TRBJ2-1 TRBV11-2 NA TRBD2 CASSFRLAGYNEQFF TGTGCCAGCAGCTTCAGGCTAGCGGGCTACAATGAGCAGTTCTTC
TRBJ1-3 TRBV4-2 NA TRBD1 CASSQEDRGPGNTIYF TGTGCCAGCAGCCAAGAGGACAGGGGGCCTGGAAACACCATATATTTT
TRBJ2-1 TRBV4-1 NA NA CASSQDWAFRRFF TGCGCCAGCAGCCAAGACTGGGCATTTAGGCGGTTCTTC
TRBJ1-3 TRBV9 NA NA CASSVGPPGVSGNTIYF TGTGCCAGCAGCGTAGGCCCCCCGGGGGTCTCTGGAAACACCATATATTTT
TRBJ1-2 TRBV27 NA TRBD1 CASSPRDSGSHGYTF TGTGCCAGCAGCCCCCGGGACAGCGGTTCTCATGGCTACACCTTC
TRBJ2-2 TRBV4-3 NA NA CASSQLGSNTGELFF TGCGCCAGCAGCCAGCTGGGGTCGAACACCGGGGAGCTGTTTTTT
TRBJ2-1 TRBV5-6 NA NA CASSPLTISYNEQFF TGTGCCAGCAGCCCATTGACTATCTCCTACAATGAGCAGTTCTTC
TRBJ1-4 TRBV9 NA NA CASSPAPGEKLFF TGTGCCAGCAGCCCTGCGCCGGGTGAAAAACTGTTTTTT
TRBJ1-4 TRBV9 NA NA CASSPQRGNSNEKLFF TGTGCCAGCAGCCCCCAAAGGGGCAATTCTAATGAAAAACTGTTTTTT
TRBJ2-7 TRBV30 once TRBD2 CAWSVKRSGASYEQYF TGTGCCTGGAGTGTTAAGAGGAGCGGGGCTTCCTACGAGCAGTACTTC
TRBJ1-6 TRBV6-5 once NA CASGTSRNSPLHF TGTGCCAGCGGTACAAGTCGTAATTCACCCCTCCACTTT
TRBJ2-1 TRBV19 NA NA CASGTSGNEQFF TGTGCCAGTGGGACTTCCGGCAATGAGCAGTTCTTC
TRBJ2-5 TRBV7-8 NA NA CASSLFPRGSQETQYF TGTGCCAGCAGCTTATTCCCCCGGGGGTCCCAAGAGACCCAGTACTTC
TRBJ2-2 TRBV12-5 NA NA CASGLIPNTGELFF TGTGCTAGTGGTTTGATCCCAAACACCGGGGAGCTGTTTTTT
TRBJ1-1 TRBV5-1 NA NA CASSSRGAGTEAFF TGCGCCAGCAGCTCAAGGGGGGCGGGGACTGAAGCTTTCTTT
TRBJ1-1 TRBV27 few NA CASRHQAFF TGTGCCAGCAGGCACCAAGCTTTCTTT
TRBJ2-5 TRBV18 NA TRBD2 CASSGTSGVLETQYF TGTGCCAGCTCCGGGACTAGCGGGGTTTTGGAGACCCAGTACTTC